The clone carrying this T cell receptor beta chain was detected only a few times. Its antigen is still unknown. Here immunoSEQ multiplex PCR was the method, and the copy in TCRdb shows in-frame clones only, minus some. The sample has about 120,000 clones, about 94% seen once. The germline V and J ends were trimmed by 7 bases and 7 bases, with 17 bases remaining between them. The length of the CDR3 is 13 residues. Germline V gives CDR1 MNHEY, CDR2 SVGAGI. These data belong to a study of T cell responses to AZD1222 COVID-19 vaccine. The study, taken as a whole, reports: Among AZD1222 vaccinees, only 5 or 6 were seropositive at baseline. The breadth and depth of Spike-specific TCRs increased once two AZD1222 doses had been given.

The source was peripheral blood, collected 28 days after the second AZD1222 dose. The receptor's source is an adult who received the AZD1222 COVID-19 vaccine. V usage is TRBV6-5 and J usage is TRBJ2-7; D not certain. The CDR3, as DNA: TGTGCCAGCACAGCAGAAAATCCGTGGGAGCAGTACTTC. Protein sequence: CASTAENPWEQYF.